This paragraph covers one T cell receptor (beta chain) sequence. Its antigen is currently not known. Base-call qualities are not available, and no considerably larger clone is one nucleotide away. This sample's time point label indicates: week 35, safety follow-up. A 20-mer mutant IDH1 peptide at 300 micrograms in Montanide made up each vaccine dose, which was injected subcutaneously together with topical imiquimod. Across visits V03 through V10, patients got a total of eight vaccinations, given in weeks 1, 3, 5, 7, 11, 15, 19 and 23. Newly diagnosed WHO grade 3 or 4 IDH1-mutant astrocytomas showing loss of nuclear ATRX were present in the donors. The samples were drawn from NOA16, a multicentre, single-arm, open-label phase I trial in Germany that tested a mutant IDH1 peptide vaccine in humans for the first time. The DNeasy Blood and Tissue Kit was used to extract genomic DNA from EDTA blood for TCRB sequencing.

This record comes from a study of a mutant IDH1 vaccine in newly diagnosed glioma (dated by TCRdb to the early 2020s). A note on the overall study: In the chemotherapy-containing groups, vaccination started alongside temozolomide cycles, whereas in patients who had radiotherapy alone it started 4-6 weeks after radiotherapy. Of the 25 to 35 treated patients, roughly 60% were male and around 40% were female, and a mean age of approximately 40 years was recorded. Prior to enrollment, standard therapy consisting of radiotherapy alone, temozolomide alone, or radiochemotherapy with temozolomide had been administered to patients, with the combination being received by most patients. The week-35 safety follow-up was designated visit V12, and the week-47 end of study was designated visit V13. Peripheral blood was collected at six visits: V03 (baseline), V05, V07, V10, V12 and V13. For exploratory analyses, fewer than 30 treated patients had longitudinal TCRB deep sequencing done wherever samples were available. General study outcomes and caveats: Pseudoprogression appeared unrelated to alterations in the top peripheral T cell clonotypes detected by TCRB sequencing. PBMC samples for TCRB deep sequencing were selected based on availability. Immune responses induced by the vaccine were seen in approximately 92% of patients across multiple MHC alleles. The authors stated that sample limitations prevented analyses of patient blood samples from being reproduced.

Measured from the cysteine to the phenylalanine, the CDR3 is 16 residues long. Only the CDR3 portion is preserved as DNA: 48 bases, with reading frame beginning at the first base. The junction carries 16 bases between V and J, which are trimmed by 0 bases and 5 bases respectively. CDR1 and CDR2, looked up from the germline V gene (reference sequence), are SEHNR and FQNEAQ. Libraries were constructed by the immunoSEQ multiplex PCR assay. Following the manufacturer's protocol, the hsTCRB Kit was used to amplify rearranged TCR beta chain sequences. TCRB libraries were sequenced on an Illumina MiSeq. The authors' pipeline ran thus. The proprietary platform of the kit vendor was used for demultiplexing, trimming and gene mapping. In its TCRdb copy, this immuneACCESS table keeps in-frame sequences only and misses some clones. Where compared with another copy, unresolved V genes explain less than half of these, and the others have no known cause. The D gene and trimming were derived from the DNA, and the V and J assignments and clone size from that table. This sample is represented by over 65,000 clones; roughly 84% of them were singletons. The ten largest clones add up to approximately 12% of the sample.

The TCR was taken from a man between 18 and 35 years old with glioma. The sequence links TRBV7-9 to TRBJ2-5; the best D guess is TRBD2, with 5 bases matching. The specimen comprised PBMCs, sampled from a glioma patient whose treatment included an IDH1 peptide vaccine. The nucleotides read TGTGCCAGCAGCTTAGCATCGTTAGCTAGCTGGGAGACCCAGTACTTC. This encodes CASSLASLASWETQYF.